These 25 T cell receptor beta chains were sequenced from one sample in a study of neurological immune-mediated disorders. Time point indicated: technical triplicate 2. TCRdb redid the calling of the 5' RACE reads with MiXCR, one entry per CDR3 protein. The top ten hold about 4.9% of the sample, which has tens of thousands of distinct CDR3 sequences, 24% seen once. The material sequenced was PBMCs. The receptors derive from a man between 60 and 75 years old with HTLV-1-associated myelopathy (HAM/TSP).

The CDR3: CSARERGTGGRRAFF. In DNA form, the CDR3 reads TGCAGTGCTAGAGAACGGGGGACAGGAGGACGGAGGGCTTTCTTT. The chain recombines TRBV20-1 with TRBJ1-1; 8 bases are a match to TRBD1. This CDR3 is 15 amino acids long. Per the germline V gene, CDR1 is DFQATT and CDR2 is SNEGSKA (reference sequence). With V trimmed by 0 bases and J by 11 bases, 14 bases remained unmatched.

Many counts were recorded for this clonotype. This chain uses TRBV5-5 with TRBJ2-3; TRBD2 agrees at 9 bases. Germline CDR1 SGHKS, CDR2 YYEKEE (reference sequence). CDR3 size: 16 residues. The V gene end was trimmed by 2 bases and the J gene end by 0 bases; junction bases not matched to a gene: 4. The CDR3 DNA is TGTGCCAGCAGCTTAGGGACTAGCAGCAGCACAGATACGCAGTATTTT. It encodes CASSLGTSSSTDTQYF. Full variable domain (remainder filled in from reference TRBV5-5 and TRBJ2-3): DAGVTQSPTHLIKTRGQQVTLRCSPISGHKSVSWYQQVLGQGPQFIFQYYEKEERGRGNFPDRFSARQFPNYSSELNVNALLLGDSALYLCASSLGTSSSTDTQYFGPGTRLTVL.

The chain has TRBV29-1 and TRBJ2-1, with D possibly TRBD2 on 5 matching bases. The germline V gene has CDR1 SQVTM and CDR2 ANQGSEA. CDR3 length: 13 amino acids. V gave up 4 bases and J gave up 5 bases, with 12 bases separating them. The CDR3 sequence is CSVVSVENNEQFF. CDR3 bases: TGCAGCGTTGTTAGCGTGGAGAACAATGAGCAGTTCTTC.

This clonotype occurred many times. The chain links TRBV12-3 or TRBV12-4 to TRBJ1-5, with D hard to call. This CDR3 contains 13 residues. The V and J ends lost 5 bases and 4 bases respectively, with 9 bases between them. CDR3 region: CASSDRGNQPQHF. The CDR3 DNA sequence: TGTGCCAGCAGTGACCGGGGAAATCAGCCCCAGCATTTT.

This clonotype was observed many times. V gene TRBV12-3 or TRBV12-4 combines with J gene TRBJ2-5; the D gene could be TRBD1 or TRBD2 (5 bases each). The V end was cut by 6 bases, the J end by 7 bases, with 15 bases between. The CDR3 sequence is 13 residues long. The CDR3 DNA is TGTGCCAGCAGCCTGGGGGATTCCGCGACCCAGTACTTC. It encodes CASSLGDSATQYF.

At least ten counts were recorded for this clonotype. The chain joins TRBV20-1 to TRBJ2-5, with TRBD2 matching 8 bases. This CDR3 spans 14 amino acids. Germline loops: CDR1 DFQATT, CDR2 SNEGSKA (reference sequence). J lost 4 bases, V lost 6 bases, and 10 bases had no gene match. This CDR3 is CSAAGPGRVETQYF. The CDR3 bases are TGCAGTGCGGCCGGGCCCGGGAGGGTAGAGACCCAGTACTTC.

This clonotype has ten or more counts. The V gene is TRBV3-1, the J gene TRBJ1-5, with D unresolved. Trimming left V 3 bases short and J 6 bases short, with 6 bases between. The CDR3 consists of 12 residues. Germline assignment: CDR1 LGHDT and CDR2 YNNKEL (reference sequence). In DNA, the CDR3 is TGTGCCAGCAGCCATGAAGGTCAGCCCCAGCATTTT. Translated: CASSHEGQPQHF. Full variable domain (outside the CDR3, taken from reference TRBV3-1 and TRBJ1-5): DTAVSQTPKYLVTQMGNDKSIKCEQNLGHDTMYWYKQDSKKFLKIMFSYNNKELIINETVPNRFSPKSPDKAHLNLHINSLELGDSAVYFCASSHEGQPQHFGDGTRLSIL.

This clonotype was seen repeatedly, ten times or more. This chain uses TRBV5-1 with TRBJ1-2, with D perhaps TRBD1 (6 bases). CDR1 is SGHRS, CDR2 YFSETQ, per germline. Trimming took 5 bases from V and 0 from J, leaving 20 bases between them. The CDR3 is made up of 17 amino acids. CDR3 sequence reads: CASSSGTIGLANYGYTF. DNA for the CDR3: TGCGCCAGCAGTTCCGGGACAATCGGCTTGGCTAACTATGGCTACACCTTC.

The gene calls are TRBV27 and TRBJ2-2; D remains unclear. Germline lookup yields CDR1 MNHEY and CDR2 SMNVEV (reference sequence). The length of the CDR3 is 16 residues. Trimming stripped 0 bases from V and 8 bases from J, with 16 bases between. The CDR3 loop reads CASSLSFAGKGGELFF. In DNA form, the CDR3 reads TGTGCCAGCAGTTTATCGTTCGCAGGAAAAGGGGGGGAGCTGTTTTTT.

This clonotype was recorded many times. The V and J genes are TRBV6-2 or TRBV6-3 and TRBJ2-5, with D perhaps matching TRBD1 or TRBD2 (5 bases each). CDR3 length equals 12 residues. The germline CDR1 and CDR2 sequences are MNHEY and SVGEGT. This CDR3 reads CASGRPQETQYF. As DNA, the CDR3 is TGTGCATCGGGACGGCCCCAAGAGACCCAGTACTTC.

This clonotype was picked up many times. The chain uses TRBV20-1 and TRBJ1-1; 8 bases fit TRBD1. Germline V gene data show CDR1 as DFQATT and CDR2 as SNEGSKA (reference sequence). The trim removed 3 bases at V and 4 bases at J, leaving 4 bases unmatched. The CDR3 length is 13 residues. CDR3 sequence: CSASGQGATEAFF. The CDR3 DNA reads TGCAGTGCTAGCGGCCAGGGGGCCACTGAAGCTTTCTTT.

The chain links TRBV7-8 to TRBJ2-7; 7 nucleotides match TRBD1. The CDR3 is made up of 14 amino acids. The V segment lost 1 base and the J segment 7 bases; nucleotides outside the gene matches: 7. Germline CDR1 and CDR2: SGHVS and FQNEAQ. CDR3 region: CASSLEGRGWEQYF. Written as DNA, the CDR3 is TGTGCCAGCAGCTTAGAGGGCAGGGGGTGGGAGCAGTACTTC.

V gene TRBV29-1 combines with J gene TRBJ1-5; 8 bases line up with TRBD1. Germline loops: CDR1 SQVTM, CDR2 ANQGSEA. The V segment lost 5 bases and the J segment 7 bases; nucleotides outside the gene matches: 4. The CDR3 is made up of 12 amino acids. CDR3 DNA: TGCAGCGTTCGGACAGGGACGCAGCCCCAGCATTTT. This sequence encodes CSVRTGTQPQHF.

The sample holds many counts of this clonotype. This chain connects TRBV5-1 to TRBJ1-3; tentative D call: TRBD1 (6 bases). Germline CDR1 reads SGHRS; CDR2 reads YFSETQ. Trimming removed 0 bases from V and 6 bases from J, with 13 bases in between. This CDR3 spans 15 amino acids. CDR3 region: CASSLGDRSENTIYF. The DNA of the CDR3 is TGCGCCAGCAGCTTGGGTGACAGGAGCGAAAACACCATATATTTT.

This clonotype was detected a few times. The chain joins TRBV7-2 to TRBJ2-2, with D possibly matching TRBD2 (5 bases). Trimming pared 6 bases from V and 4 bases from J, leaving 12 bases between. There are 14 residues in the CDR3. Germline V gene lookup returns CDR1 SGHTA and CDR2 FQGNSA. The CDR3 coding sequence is TGTGCCAGCAGGCTACTAGTTGTCACCGGGGAGCTGTTTTTT. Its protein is CASRLLVVTGELFF.

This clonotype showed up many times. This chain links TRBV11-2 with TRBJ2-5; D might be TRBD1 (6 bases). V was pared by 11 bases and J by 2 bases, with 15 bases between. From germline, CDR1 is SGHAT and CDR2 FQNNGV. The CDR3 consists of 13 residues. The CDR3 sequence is CAGQHSPQETQYF. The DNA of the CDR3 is TGTGCCGGACAGCATTCCCCTCAAGAGACCCAGTACTTC.

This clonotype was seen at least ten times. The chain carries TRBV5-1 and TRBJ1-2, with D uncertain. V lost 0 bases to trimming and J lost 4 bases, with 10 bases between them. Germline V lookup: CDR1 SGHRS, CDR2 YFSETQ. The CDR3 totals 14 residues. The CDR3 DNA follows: TGCGCCAGCAGCTTGGAGGCCAGGAGCTATGGCTACACCTTC. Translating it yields CASSLEARSYGYTF. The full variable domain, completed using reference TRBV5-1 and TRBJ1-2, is KAGVTQTPRYLIKTRGQQVTLSCSPISGHRSVSWYQQTPGQGLQFLFEYFSETQRNKGNFPGRFSGRQFSNSRSEMNVSTLELGDSALYLCASSLEARSYGYTFGSGTRLTVV.

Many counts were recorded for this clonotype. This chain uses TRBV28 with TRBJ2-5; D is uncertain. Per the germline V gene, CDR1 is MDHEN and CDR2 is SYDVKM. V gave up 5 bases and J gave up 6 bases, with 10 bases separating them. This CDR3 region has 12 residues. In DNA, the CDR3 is TGTGCCAGCAGTACCTCGACGCAGACCCAGTACTTC. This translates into CASSTSTQTQYF.

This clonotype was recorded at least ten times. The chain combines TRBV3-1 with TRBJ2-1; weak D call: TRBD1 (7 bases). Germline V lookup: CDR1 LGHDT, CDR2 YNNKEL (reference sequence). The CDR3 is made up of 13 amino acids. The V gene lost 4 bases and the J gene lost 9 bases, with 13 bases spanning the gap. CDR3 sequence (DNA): TGTGCCAGCAGCCGAGACCAGGGGGGTGAGCAGTTCTTC. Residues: CASSRDQGGEQFF.

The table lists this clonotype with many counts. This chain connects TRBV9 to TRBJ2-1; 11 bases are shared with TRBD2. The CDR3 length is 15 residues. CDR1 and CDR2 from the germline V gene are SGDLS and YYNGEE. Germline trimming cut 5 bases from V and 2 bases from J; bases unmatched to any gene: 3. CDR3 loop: CASSDSGRAYNEQFF. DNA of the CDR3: TGTGCCAGCAGTGATAGCGGGAGGGCCTACAATGAGCAGTTCTTC.

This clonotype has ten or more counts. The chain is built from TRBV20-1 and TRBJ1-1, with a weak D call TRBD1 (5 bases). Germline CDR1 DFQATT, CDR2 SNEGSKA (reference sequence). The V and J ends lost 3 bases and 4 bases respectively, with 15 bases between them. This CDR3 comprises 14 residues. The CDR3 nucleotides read TGCAGTGCTAGGGGGTTGGGGGAGACCACTGAAGCTTTCTTT. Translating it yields CSARGLGETTEAFF.

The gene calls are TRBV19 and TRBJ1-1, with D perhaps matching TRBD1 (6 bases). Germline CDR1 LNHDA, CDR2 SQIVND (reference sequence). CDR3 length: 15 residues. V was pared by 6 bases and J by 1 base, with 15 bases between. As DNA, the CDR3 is TGTGCCAGTAGCCCCCGAGGCAGGGGGAACACTGAAGCTTTCTTT. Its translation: CASSPRGRGNTEAFF. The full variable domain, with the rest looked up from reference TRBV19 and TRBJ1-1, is DGGITQSPKYLFRKEGQNVTLSCEQNLNHDAMYWYRQDPGQGLRLIYYSQIVNDFQKGDIAEGYSVSREKKESFPLTVTSAQKNPTAFYLCASSPRGRGNTEAFFGQGTRLTVV.

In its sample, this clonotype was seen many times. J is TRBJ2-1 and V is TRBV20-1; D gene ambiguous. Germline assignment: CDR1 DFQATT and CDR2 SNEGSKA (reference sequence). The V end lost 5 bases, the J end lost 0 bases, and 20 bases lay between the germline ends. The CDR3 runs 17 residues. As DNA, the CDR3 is TGCAGTGCTCTTCCAGGATCACACCTGAGCTCCTACAATGAGCAGTTCTTC. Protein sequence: CSALPGSHLSSYNEQFF.

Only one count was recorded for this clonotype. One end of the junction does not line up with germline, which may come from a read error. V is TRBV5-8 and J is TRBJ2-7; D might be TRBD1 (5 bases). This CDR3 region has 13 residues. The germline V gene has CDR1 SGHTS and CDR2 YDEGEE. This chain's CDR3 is CASSLTGSSEQYF. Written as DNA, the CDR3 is TGCGCCAGCAGCCTAACAGGTTCATCCGAGCAGTACTTC.

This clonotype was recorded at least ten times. CDR3 coding DNA: TGTGCCAGCAGCCCCACAGGGCTGAGCTCCTACGAGCAGTACTTC. Its protein product is CASSPTGLSSYEQYF. The chain couples TRBV7-9 to TRBJ2-7, with D possibly being TRBD1 (6 bases). Germline CDR1 reads SEHNR; CDR2 reads FQNEAQ (reference sequence). V was cut by 5 bases and J by 0 bases, with 14 bases left in between. This CDR3 spans 15 amino acids.